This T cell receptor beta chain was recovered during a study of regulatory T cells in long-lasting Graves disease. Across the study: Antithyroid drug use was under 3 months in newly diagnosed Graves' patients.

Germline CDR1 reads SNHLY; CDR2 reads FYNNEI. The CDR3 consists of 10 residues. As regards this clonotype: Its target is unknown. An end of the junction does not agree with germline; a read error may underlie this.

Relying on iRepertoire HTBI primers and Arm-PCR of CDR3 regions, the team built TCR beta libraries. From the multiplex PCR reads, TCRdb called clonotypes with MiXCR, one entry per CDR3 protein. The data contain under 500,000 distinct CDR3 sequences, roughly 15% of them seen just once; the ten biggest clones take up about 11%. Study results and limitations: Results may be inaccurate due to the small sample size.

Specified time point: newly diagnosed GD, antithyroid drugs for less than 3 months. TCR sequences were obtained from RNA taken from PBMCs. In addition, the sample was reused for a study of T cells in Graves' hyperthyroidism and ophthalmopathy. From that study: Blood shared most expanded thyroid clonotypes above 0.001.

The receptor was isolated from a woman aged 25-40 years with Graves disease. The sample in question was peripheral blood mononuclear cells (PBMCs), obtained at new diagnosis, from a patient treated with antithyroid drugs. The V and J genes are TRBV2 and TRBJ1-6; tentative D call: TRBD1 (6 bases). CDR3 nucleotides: TGTGCCAGCAGCCGGACAGCCCTTCACTTT. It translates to CASSRTALHF.